Judged by abundance, the clone carrying this TCR beta chain is medium-sized. CD4+ cells from several patients underwent sorting into CD25+CD127- cells. The data derive from a study of CD8+ T cells in alopecia areata. V was shortened by 5 bases and J by 7 bases, with 11 bases between the two germline ends. This CDR3 contains 13 residues. Germline V CDR1 and CDR2: SEHNR, FQNEAQ (reference sequence). cDNA prepared by RNA extraction and subsequent reverse transcription served as the template for sequencing. The repertoire was sequenced with immunoSEQ multiplex PCR; TCRdb's copy has only in-frame clones and lacks some. The sample consists of roughly 13,000 clones, around 50% of them appearing once.

Sequenced material: CD4+ Tregs sorted from blood. The chain combines TRBV7-9 with TRBJ1-4; D gene ambiguous. The TCR was taken from a human donor with alopecia areata. The CDR3: CASSLTDAEKLFF. CDR3 DNA: TGTGCCAGCAGCCTTACGGATGCTGAAAAACTGTTTTTT.